This T cell receptor (beta chain) comes out of a study of blood T cell repertoires in COVID-19. Looking at the study overall: The origin of the acute and convalescent COVID-19 samples was the United States, Italy and Spain.

TCRdb keeps only in-frame clones here, not all; method: immunoSEQ multiplex PCR. The profile shows fewer than 75,000 clones, about 88% of them singletons. Germline assignment: CDR1 LNHDA and CDR2 SQIVND (reference sequence). Trimming cost V 3 bases and J 7 bases; bases outside gene matches: 12. This CDR3 is 17 amino acids long. The sequence came from a human donor in a cohort sampled during active COVID-19. What was sequenced was peripheral blood. V gene TRBV19 combines with J gene TRBJ2-2, with TRBD1 matching over 9 bases. The CDR3 loop is CASSISGFGQGIGELFF. The CDR3 region has the DNA TGTGCCAGTAGTATCTCGGGGTTCGGACAGGGGATCGGGGAGCTGTTTTTT. Full variable domain (rest looked up from reference TRBV19 and TRBJ2-2): DGGITQSPKYLFRKEGQNVTLSCEQNLNHDAMYWYRQDPGQGLRLIYYSQIVNDFQKGDIAEGYSVSREKKESFPLTVTSAQKNPTAFYLCASSISGFGQGIGELFFGEGSRLTVL.